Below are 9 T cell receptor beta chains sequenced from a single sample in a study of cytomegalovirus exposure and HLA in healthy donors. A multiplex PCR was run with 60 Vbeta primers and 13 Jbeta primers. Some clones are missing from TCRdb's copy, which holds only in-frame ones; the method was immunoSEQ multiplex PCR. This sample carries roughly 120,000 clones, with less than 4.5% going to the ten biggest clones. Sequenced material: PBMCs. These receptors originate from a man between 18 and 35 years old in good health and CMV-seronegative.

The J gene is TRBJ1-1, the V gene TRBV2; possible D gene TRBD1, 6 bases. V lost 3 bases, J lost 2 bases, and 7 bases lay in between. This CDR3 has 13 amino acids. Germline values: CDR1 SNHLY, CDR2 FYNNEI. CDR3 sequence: CASSDRGNTEAFF. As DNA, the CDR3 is TGTGCCAGCAGTGACAGGGGAAACACTGAAGCTTTCTTT.

Here the CDR3 DNA reads TGTGCCAGCAGTCACCCGGGATCCCTAAACACCATATATTTT. Translation: CASSHPGSLNTIYF. This sequence joins TRBV6-6 and TRBJ1-3; D remains unclear. The CDR3 is made up of 14 amino acids. Germline CDR1 and CDR2: MNHNY and SVGAGI (reference sequence). Trimming pared 5 bases from V and 6 bases from J, leaving 14 bases between.

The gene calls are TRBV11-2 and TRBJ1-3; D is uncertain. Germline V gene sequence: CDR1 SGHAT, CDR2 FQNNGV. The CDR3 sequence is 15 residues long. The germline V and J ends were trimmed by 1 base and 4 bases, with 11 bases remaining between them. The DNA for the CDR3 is TGTGCCAGCAGCTTAGTAAGAGGGAAAGGAAACACCATATATTTT. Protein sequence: CASSLVRGKGNTIYF.

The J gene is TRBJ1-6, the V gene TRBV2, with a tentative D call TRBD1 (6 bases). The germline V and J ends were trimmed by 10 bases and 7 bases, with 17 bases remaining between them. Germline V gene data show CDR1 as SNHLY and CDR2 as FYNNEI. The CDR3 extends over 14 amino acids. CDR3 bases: TGTGCCACCGCAGTGGGAAGGGGGAATTCACCCCTCCACTTT. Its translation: CATAVGRGNSPLHF.

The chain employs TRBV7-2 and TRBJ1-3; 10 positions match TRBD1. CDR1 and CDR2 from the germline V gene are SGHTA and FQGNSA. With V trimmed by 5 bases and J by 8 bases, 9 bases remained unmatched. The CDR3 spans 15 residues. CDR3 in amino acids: CASSGRQGALDTIYF. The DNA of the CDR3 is TGTGCCAGCAGCGGACGACAGGGGGCTTTGGACACCATATATTTT.

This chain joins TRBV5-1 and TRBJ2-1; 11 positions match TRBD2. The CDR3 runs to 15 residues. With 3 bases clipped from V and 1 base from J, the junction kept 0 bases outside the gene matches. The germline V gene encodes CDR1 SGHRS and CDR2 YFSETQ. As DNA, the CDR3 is TGCGCCAGCAGCTCTAGCGGGGGGTCCTACAATGAGCAGTTCTTC. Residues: CASSSSGGSYNEQFF.

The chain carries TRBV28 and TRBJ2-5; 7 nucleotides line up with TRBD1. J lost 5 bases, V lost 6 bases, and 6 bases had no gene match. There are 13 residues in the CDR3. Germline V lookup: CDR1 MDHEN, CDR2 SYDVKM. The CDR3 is CASRRGGAETQYF. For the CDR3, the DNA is TGTGCCAGCAGGCGAGGGGGCGCGGAGACCCAGTACTTC.

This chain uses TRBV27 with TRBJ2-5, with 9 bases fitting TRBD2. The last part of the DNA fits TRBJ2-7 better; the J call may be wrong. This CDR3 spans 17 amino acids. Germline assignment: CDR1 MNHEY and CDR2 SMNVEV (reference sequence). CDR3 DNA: TGTGCCAGCAGTTTCGGGCTAGCGGGGAGAGGGGGGGACGAGCAGTACTTC. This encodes CASSFGLAGRGGDEQYF.

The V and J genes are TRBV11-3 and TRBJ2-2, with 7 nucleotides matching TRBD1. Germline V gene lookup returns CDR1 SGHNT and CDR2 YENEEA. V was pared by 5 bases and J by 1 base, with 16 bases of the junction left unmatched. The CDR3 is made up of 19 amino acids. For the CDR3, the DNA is TGTGCCAGCAGCCTAGGATTGTGGGGCGACAGGGAGAACACCGGGGAGCTGTTTTTT. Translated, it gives CASSLGLWGDRENTGELFF.